The 32 T cell receptor beta chains below all came from one sample that was sequenced in a study of post-analysis software for immune sequencing data. The study, taken as a whole, reports: In patients, TRBV5-6, TRBV5-1 and TRBV20-1 belonged to four or five TRBV segments found more frequently than in controls.

These receptors are not linked to any known antigen. Tagging with unique molecular identifiers was a feature of the TCR beta cDNA libraries. TCRdb independently ran MiXCR on the PCR reads; one entry per CDR3 protein. The repertoire has hundreds of thousands of distinct CDR3 sequences, roughly half of them found once; the top ten carry roughly 4.4%. Material for sequencing was blood. These receptor sequences come from a girl aged 10 to 17 with multiple sclerosis.

Only a few counts were recorded for this clonotype. The V call is TRBV24-1, the J call TRBJ2-1; unclear D gene. The V gene's germline CDR1 is KGHDR and CDR2 SFDVKD. The CDR3 totals 14 residues. V gave up 3 bases and J gave up 2 bases, with 7 bases separating them. The DNA for the CDR3 is TGTGCCACCAGTGATACCGGGCCCTACAATGAGCAGTTCTTC. Its translation is CATSDTGPYNEQFF.

This clonotype was observed a few times. The chain links TRBV20-1 to TRBJ2-7; tentatively, D is TRBD1 (5 bases). Trimming shortened V by 0 bases and J by 2 bases, and 11 bases separated the two germline ends. The CDR3 is 14 amino acids. Germline lookup yields CDR1 DFQATT and CDR2 SNEGSKA (reference sequence). CDR3 protein: CSARDWAGTYEQYF. Here the CDR3 DNA reads TGCAGTGCTAGAGATTGGGCAGGGACCTACGAGCAGTACTTC.

The CDR3 nucleotides are TGTGCCAGCAGTCTCGCTGGGGGGGGGTTAGAGACCCAGTACTTC. Translated, it gives CASSLAGGGLETQYF. V gene TRBV27 combines with J gene TRBJ2-5; the match to TRBD2 covers 7 bases. The germline CDR1 and CDR2 sequences are MNHEY and SMNVEV (reference sequence). The CDR3 consists of 15 residues. The V gene end was trimmed by 5 bases and the J gene end by 4 bases; junction bases not matched to a gene: 10.

J is TRBJ2-1 and V is TRBV12-3 or TRBV12-4; 10 bases are a match to TRBD2. The CDR3 covers 15 residues. Trimming took 2 bases from V and 9 from J; bases not matched to a gene: 7. The CDR3 sequence: CASSLWSGGAVEQFF. CDR3 in DNA: TGTGCCAGCAGTTTATGGAGCGGGGGGGCCGTTGAGCAGTTCTTC.

In its sample, this clonotype was seen a few times. The J gene is TRBJ1-2, the V gene TRBV7-2, with D maybe TRBD1 (5 bases). V shed 6 bases and J shed 6 bases, with 14 bases lying between them. This CDR3 is built from 13 residues. The V gene's germline CDR1 is SGHTA and CDR2 FQGNSA. CDR3 in amino acids: CASRPAGSNGYTF. The CDR3 nucleotides are TGTGCCAGCAGACCGGCAGGGAGCAATGGCTACACCTTC.

The chain joins TRBV3-1 to TRBJ1-2; D possibly corresponds to TRBD1 (6 bases). Germline V gene lookup returns CDR1 LGHDT and CDR2 YNNKEL (reference sequence). V was pared by 0 bases and J by 4 bases, with 21 bases between. CDR3 length equals 18 residues. The DNA of the CDR3 is TGTGCCAGCAGCCAAGATGGAATTAGGGGACACAACGTCTATGGCTACACCTTC. Encoded protein: CASSQDGIRGHNVYGYTF.

In DNA, the CDR3 is TGCAGGGGGGGTAGCTCCTACAATGAGCAGTTCTTC. Protein product: CRGGSSYNEQFF. The chain uses TRBV29-1 and TRBJ2-1; tentatively, D is TRBD2 (6 bases). The CDR3 covers 12 residues. Germline loops: CDR1 SQVTM, CDR2 ANQGSEA.

The chain employs TRBV12-3 or TRBV12-4 and TRBJ1-4; D is ambiguous. Trimming stripped 5 bases from V and 8 bases from J, with 12 bases between. The CDR3 consists of 13 residues. In DNA form, the CDR3 reads TGTGCCAGCAGTGAGACGGGGAGAGAAAAACTGTTTTTT. Its translation is CASSETGREKLFF.

The chain uses TRBV12-3 or TRBV12-4 and TRBJ2-7; D is uncertain. Trimming removed 0 bases at V and 5 bases at J, with 14 bases between. This CDR3 spans 15 amino acids. The CDR3 region is CASSLALTYLDEQYF. CDR3 in DNA: TGTGCCAGCAGTTTAGCCTTGACCTATCTCGACGAGCAGTACTTC.

J is TRBJ2-7 and V is TRBV2; D perhaps matches TRBD1 (6 bases). The CDR3 runs to 14 residues. V lost 11 bases and J 0 bases, leaving 17 bases between the germline ends. Germline CDR1 reads SNHLY; CDR2 reads FYNNEI. The CDR3 bases are TGTGCCTTCCGAGGACAGCCACCCTCCTACGAGCAGTACTTC. As protein: CAFRGQPPSYEQYF.

CDR3 sequence: CSVSDSPYGYTF. The CDR3 bases are TGCAGCGTTAGTGACAGTCCCTATGGCTACACCTTC. The chain combines TRBV29-1 with TRBJ1-2; D possibly corresponds to TRBD1 (5 bases). This CDR3 has 12 residues. The V end was cut by 5 bases, the J end by 4 bases, with 11 bases between. CDR1 and CDR2 from the germline V gene are SQVTM and ANQGSEA.

This clonotype was seen a few times. This sequence joins TRBV4-1 and TRBJ1-4; possible D gene TRBD1, 6 bases. The CDR3 spans 14 residues. Trimming shortened V by 2 bases and J by 7 bases, and 11 bases separated the two germline ends. Germline V lookup: CDR1 MGHRA, CDR2 YSYEKL. The CDR3 loop is CASSQSGVGEKLFF. DNA of the CDR3: TGCGCCAGCAGCCAATCAGGGGTCGGTGAAAAACTGTTTTTT.

In this sample, this clonotype turned up once. V is TRBV7-9 and J is TRBJ2-1; 16 bases agree with TRBD2. The germline CDR1 and CDR2 sequences are SEHNR and FQNEAQ (reference sequence). CDR3 size: 17 residues. V gave up 5 bases and J gave up 8 bases; unmatched junction bases: 9. CDR3 sequence reads: CASSPGLAGGPTDEQFF. The DNA for the CDR3 is TGTGCCAGCAGCCCGGGACTAGCGGGAGGGCCGACGGATGAGCAGTTCTTC.

The chain links TRBV5-4 to TRBJ2-1; 8 bases are a match to TRBD1. V trimming: 3 bases; J trimming: 6 bases; junction bases outside the gene matches: 8. Germline values: CDR1 SGHNT, CDR2 YYREEE (reference sequence). This CDR3 has 15 amino acids. As DNA, the CDR3 is TGTGCCAGCAGCTCCGGGACAGGACCTATCAATGAGCAGTTCTTC. This sequence encodes CASSSGTGPINEQFF.

The chain uses TRBV29-1 and TRBJ2-5; no clear D gene. CDR1 and CDR2 from the germline V gene are SQVTM and ANQGSEA. Trimming removed 5 bases at V and 1 base at J, with 5 bases between. This CDR3 has 11 residues. Here the CDR3 reads CSVNPQETQYF. Here the CDR3 DNA reads TGCAGCGTTAACCCCCAAGAGACCCAGTACTTC. The entire variable domain, with the rest obtained from reference TRBV29-1 and TRBJ2-5, is as follows: SAVISQKPSRDICQRGTSLTIQCQVDSQVTMMFWYRQQPGQSLTLIATANQGSEATYESGFVIDKFPISRPNLTFSTLTVSNMSPEDSSIYLCSVNPQETQYFGPGTRLLVL.

This clonotype was picked up a small number of times. The CDR3 sequence is CASSPVGGLSNYGYTF. The DNA of the CDR3 is TGTGCCAGCTCACCAGTTGGGGGCCTTTCTAACTATGGCTACACCTTC. J is TRBJ1-2 and V is TRBV18; a weak D match, TRBD1 (6 bases). Germline lookup yields CDR1 KGHSH and CDR2 LQKENI. The CDR3 sequence is 16 residues long. The V and J ends lost 2 bases and 0 bases respectively, with 13 bases between them.

The chain employs TRBV27 and TRBJ2-3, with D perhaps assigned TRBD1 or TRBD2 (7 bases each). Germline values: CDR1 MNHEY, CDR2 SMNVEV (reference sequence). V was clipped by 6 bases and J by 2 bases, with 15 bases between them. The CDR3 runs 15 residues. CDR3 sequence (DNA): TGTGCCAGCAGCGTCAGGGGGGGTTTCACAGATACGCAGTATTTT. This sequence encodes CASSVRGGFTDTQYF.

A few counts support this clonotype. The chain combines TRBV20-1 with TRBJ2-1; 10 positions match TRBD2. Unmatched junction bases numbered 11, after V lost 8 bases and J lost 7 bases. Germline loops: CDR1 DFQATT, CDR2 SNEGSKA (reference sequence). This CDR3 contains 14 residues. The CDR3 protein is CSQTGAGGKNEQFF. DNA of the CDR3: TGCAGTCAAACGGGAGCGGGAGGGAAAAATGAGCAGTTCTTC.

V gene TRBV2 combines with J gene TRBJ2-5; 10 bases match TRBD2. The J call may not be correct, given that the DNA end is closer to TRBJ2-7. The CDR3 consists of 15 residues. Germline lookup yields CDR1 SNHLY and CDR2 FYNNEI. CDR3 region: CASSVALAGPHEQYF. For the CDR3, the DNA is TGTGCCAGCAGTGTGGCACTAGCGGGACCCCACGAGCAGTACTTC.

The rearrangement links TRBV15 to TRBJ2-1; 9 bases line up with TRBD2. With V trimmed by 1 base and J by 5 bases, 3 bases remained unmatched. Germline loops: CDR1 LNHNV, CDR2 YYDKDF (reference sequence). This CDR3 region has 15 residues. The CDR3 DNA is TGTGCCACCAGCAGAGGGGCTAGCGGGAACAATGAGCAGTTCTTC. It is translated as CATSRGASGNNEQFF.

There are a few counts of this clonotype. The rearrangement links TRBV7-2 to TRBJ1-2, with D possibly TRBD1 on 5 matching bases. The germline V gene has CDR1 SGHTA and CDR2 FQGNSA. V gave up 2 bases and J gave up 7 bases, with 14 bases separating them. This CDR3 has 14 residues. For the CDR3, the DNA is TGTGCCAGCAGCTTAATCTTGAGGGGTAGTGGCTACACCTTC. Protein product: CASSLILRGSGYTF.

The V and J genes are TRBV20-1 and TRBJ1-5, with D uncertain. The CDR3 is 12 amino acids. Germline CDR1 reads DFQATT; CDR2 reads SNEGSKA (reference sequence). The germline V and J ends were trimmed by 0 bases and 7 bases, with 7 bases remaining between them. As DNA, the CDR3 is TGCAGTGCTAGAGATTCGGGGCAGCCCCAGCATTTT. Translating it yields CSARDSGQPQHF.

The chain is built from TRBV20-1 and TRBJ2-3; D call uncertain. V was cut by 4 bases and J by 2 bases, with 16 bases left in between. The CDR3 is 15 residues long. Germline V lookup: CDR1 DFQATT, CDR2 SNEGSKA (reference sequence). CDR3 sequence (DNA): TGCAGTGCTATTCTGGCATACCAAACCACAGATACGCAGTATTTT. It yields the protein CSAILAYQTTDTQYF.

This chain links TRBV27 with TRBJ2-6; no firm D call. V lost 5 bases to trimming and J lost 0 bases, with 14 bases between them. The CDR3 runs 17 residues. Germline V gene data show CDR1 as MNHEY and CDR2 as SMNVEV (reference sequence). The CDR3 sequence is CASSLKGLYSGANVLTF. CDR3 bases: TGTGCCAGCAGTCTAAAGGGTCTTTACTCTGGGGCCAACGTCCTGACTTTC.

The chain joins TRBV19 to TRBJ1-2; 8 nucleotides align to TRBD1. This CDR3 contains 13 residues. Germline trimming cut 7 bases from V and 6 bases from J; bases unmatched to any gene: 7. Germline CDR1 reads LNHDA; CDR2 reads SQIVND (reference sequence). DNA for the CDR3: TGTGCCAGTATAGGGACAGGCCGAAATGGCTACACCTTC. Protein product: CASIGTGRNGYTF.

In its sample, this clonotype was seen a few times. The chain combines TRBV4-1 with TRBJ2-1, with 10 bases identical to TRBD1. Germline CDR1 MGHRA, CDR2 YSYEKL. The CDR3 is made up of 17 amino acids. J was trimmed by 4 bases and V by 4 bases; bases with no gene match: 10. The chain's CDR3 is CASSLLPGQGSYNEQFF. CDR3 nucleotides: TGCGCCAGCAGCCTGCTTCCGGGACAGGGGTCATACAATGAGCAGTTCTTC.

This clonotype was counted only a few times. The chain couples TRBV6-5 to TRBJ2-4, with D possibly being TRBD2 (5 bases). Germline values: CDR1 MNHEY, CDR2 SVGAGI. Between the trimmed V and J ends, which lost 6 bases and 13 bases, there was a span of 22 bases. The CDR3 loop spans 14 amino acids. CDR3 amino acids: CASRRGRQALEQYF. Here the CDR3 DNA reads TGTGCCAGCAGGCGAGGGCGGCAGGCCCTTGAGCAGTACTTC.

V is TRBV5-1 and J is TRBJ1-2; D call uncertain. CDR3 size: 13 residues. Germline assignment: CDR1 SGHRS and CDR2 YFSETQ. The ends were cut back, 4 bases at V and 10 bases at J, with 17 bases in the middle. The CDR3 is CASSVGSGTDYTF. Written as DNA, the CDR3 is TGCGCCAGCAGCGTCGGGTCCGGTACGGACTACACCTTC.

This clonotype turned up a few times. The genes are TRBV5-6 and TRBJ2-4; D is perhaps TRBD1 (6 bases). V lost 4 bases to trimming and J lost 7 bases, with 24 bases between them. The germline V gene encodes CDR1 SGHDT and CDR2 YYEEEE. The CDR3 extends over 17 amino acids. The CDR3 reads CASSPLRGGRVRNIQYF. The CDR3 bases are TGTGCCAGCAGCCCATTAAGAGGGGGACGCGTTCGGAACATTCAGTACTTC.

This clonotype appeared many times. The chain is built from TRBV7-9 and TRBJ2-7; D remains ambiguous. The CDR3 has 12 residues. V lost 4 bases and J 4 bases, leaving 8 bases between the germline ends. CDR1 SEHNR and CDR2 FQNEAQ come from the germline V gene (reference sequence). Here the CDR3 DNA reads TGTGCCAGCAGCTCCGACACATACGAGCAGTACTTC. Translation: CASSSDTYEQYF.

This chain joins TRBV25-1 and TRBJ1-4; TRBD1 matches at 8 bases. The germline V gene has CDR1 MGHDK and CDR2 SYGVNS. The ends lost 2 bases at V and 2 bases at J; junction bases unmatched: 4. This CDR3 region has 16 residues. The CDR3 protein is CASSETTGGTNEKLFF. CDR3 nucleotide sequence: TGTGCCAGCAGTGAAACTACAGGGGGTACTAATGAAAAACTGTTTTTT.

The sample holds a few counts of this clonotype. V and J are TRBV29-1 and TRBJ2-7; 9 nucleotides line up with TRBD1. This CDR3 contains 13 residues. V trimming: 3 bases; J trimming: 3 bases; junction bases outside the gene matches: 3. The germline gives CDR1 SQVTM, CDR2 ANQGSEA. The CDR3 protein is CSVDGTGIYEQYF. CDR3 coding DNA: TGCAGCGTTGACGGGACAGGGATCTACGAGCAGTACTTC.